This T cell receptor (beta chain) was documented in a study of radiotherapy plus CTLA-4 blockade in lung cancer. Study-level results: Expansion in blood of tumor-derived TCR clones was seen after radiotherapy plus ipilimumab. Early clone dynamics of blood T cells, plus interferon-beta, reportedly predicted response best.

CDR3 length: 14 residues. The V gene lost 7 bases and the J gene lost 6 bases, with 13 bases spanning the gap. Germline V gene sequence: CDR1 SNHLY, CDR2 FYNNEI. Libraries were prepared by immunoSEQ multiplex PCR; TCRdb keeps only in-frame clonotypes and omits some of them. The profile covers approximately 82,000 clones, with about 85% appearing a single time and approximately 14% taken by the ten largest. As regards this clone: No antigen is known for it.

The chain uses TRBV2 and TRBJ2-6; D uncertain. Specimen: peripheral blood, collected from a patient treated with radiotherapy plus ipilimumab. The source is a human donor with non-small cell lung cancer that progressed on radiotherapy plus ipilimumab. CDR3: CASMESFLANVLTF. In DNA, the CDR3 is TGTGCCAGCATGGAATCTTTTCTGGCCAACGTCCTGACTTTC. Based on the CDR3 plus reference TRBV2 and TRBJ2-6, the full variable domain is EPEVTQTPSHQVTQMGQEVILRCVPISNHLYFYWYRQILGQKVEFLVSFYNNEISEKSEIFDDQFSVERPDGSNFTLKIRSTKLEDSAMYFCASMESFLANVLTFGAGSRLTVL.